The 5 T cell receptor beta chains below all came from one sample that was sequenced in a study of graft-versus-host responses after intestinal transplantation. Antigens for these TCRs are unknown. TCRdb's copy holds only in-frame clones and misses some; the assay was immunoSEQ multiplex PCR. The profile shows more than 75,000 clones, roughly 90% of them singletons. The specimen comprised unstimulated CD4+ T cells sorted from spleen or lymph node cells, sampled before transplant. These receptors were taken from a human donor who was the organ donor for an intestinal transplant.

Only a few counts were recorded for this clone. This chain uses TRBV6-4 with TRBJ1-5, with 11 nucleotides matching TRBD1. Germline-derived CDR1 and CDR2 are MRHNA and SNTAGT. The CDR3 contains 15 residues. V lost 9 bases to trimming and J lost 2 bases; unmatched junction nucleotides: 6. The CDR3 loop reads CARLGQGACNQPQHF. For the CDR3, the DNA is TGTGCCAGGCTAGGACAGGGGGCATGCAATCAGCCCCAGCATTTT.

The chain is built from TRBV5-1 and TRBJ2-5, with D possibly TRBD2 on 6 matching bases. Trimming left V 4 bases short and J 5 bases short, with 12 bases between. The germline V gene encodes CDR1 SGHRS and CDR2 YFSETQ. CDR3 length equals 13 residues. This CDR3 reads CASSPARGETQYF. Here the CDR3 DNA reads TGCGCCAGCAGCCCCGCTCGGGGGGAGACCCAGTACTTC.

The chain has TRBV5-1 and TRBJ1-5; possible D gene TRBD1, 5 bases. This CDR3 is 15 amino acids long. V lost 3 bases, J lost 0 bases, and 10 bases lay in between. Germline V gives CDR1 SGHRS, CDR2 YFSETQ. The DNA for the CDR3 is TGCGCCAGCAGCTGGGGGGATCATAGCAATCAGCCCCAGCATTTT. This gives the protein CASSWGDHSNQPQHF.

The chain joins TRBV7-8 to TRBJ1-5; unclear D gene. CDR3 length equals 15 residues. The V end was cut by 1 base, the J end by 4 bases, with 11 bases between. Germline CDR1 SGHVS, CDR2 FQNEAQ. CDR3 nucleotides: TGTGCCAGCAGCTTAGGCCGCTGGAGAAATCAGCCCCAGCATTTT. Its protein product is CASSLGRWRNQPQHF. The full variable domain, its missing parts supplied by reference TRBV7-8 and TRBJ1-5, is GAGVSQSPRYKVAKRGQDVALRCDPISGHVSLFWYQQALGQGPEFLTYFQNEAQLDKSGLPSDRFFAERPEGSVSTLKIQRTQQEDSAVYLCASSLGRWRNQPQHFGDGTRLSIL.

This chain joins TRBV11-3 and TRBJ2-3; D remains ambiguous. V dropped 0 bases and J dropped 4 bases, with 5 bases sitting between them. The CDR3 totals 13 residues. Germline V gives CDR1 SGHNT, CDR2 YENEEA. CDR3 in amino acids: CASSLDSADTQYF. The CDR3, as DNA: TGTGCCAGCAGCTTAGATTCGGCAGATACGCAGTATTTT.